The subject of this entry is one TCR beta chain. Its specificity is not known. The entry originates in a study of shared clonotypes between healthy human individuals. Study summary: CD4 naive and CD4 memory each took three plates per donor, while CD8 naive took two and CD8 memory one.

Study observations and caveats: Sequencing of the sorted subsets was shown by rarefaction to be incomplete despite large depth.

Assay: immunoSEQ multiplex PCR; the TCRdb copy retains only in-frame clones and omits some. The data show around 560,000 clones, 85% to 95% seen once. Naive CD8 populations comprised CD45RO-negative cells positively selected for CCR7, excluding terminally differentiated effector memory CD45RA+ cells. Germline lookup yields CDR1 MNHNY and CDR2 SVGAGI (reference sequence). The CDR3 totals 15 residues. J lost 3 bases, V lost 5 bases, and 7 bases had no gene match. This sequence was found in a woman aged 25 to 39 in good health. The chain carries TRBV6-6 and TRBJ1-5; 7 nucleotides line up with TRBD1. Sample: naive CD8+ T cells sorted from blood. The CDR3 nucleotides are TGTGCCAGCAGTGGACGGACAGGATCCAATCAGCCCCAGCATTTT. Amino acids: CASSGRTGSNQPQHF.